What follows are 32 T cell receptor beta chains derived from one specimen sequenced in a study of post-analysis software for immune sequencing data. Incorporated into the TCR beta cDNA libraries were unique molecular identifiers, which served to reduce PCR and sequencing biases. TCRdb called the PCR reads again in MiXCR, with one record for every CDR3 protein. The sample has some 690,000 distinct CDR3 sequences; about 60% are singletons. These receptors' targets are unknown. General study findings and limits: Roughly five TRBV segments, including TRBV5-6, TRBV5-1 and TRBV20-1, were more frequent in patients than controls.

The sequencing sample was made of blood. Every receptor here comes from a girl aged 2 to 10 with multiple sclerosis.

This clonotype was seen only once. The chain couples TRBV12-3 or TRBV12-4 to TRBJ1-2; D is unclear. Deletions cut 0 bases from V and 8 bases from J, with 7 bases between. This CDR3 region has 12 residues. As DNA, the CDR3 is TGTGCCAGCAGTTTAGCGACCGTAGGCTACACCTTC. Amino acid sequence: CASSLATVGYTF.

The count of this clonotype is one. V is TRBV7-8 and J is TRBJ2-1, with TRBD2 identical over 13 bases. The ends lost 10 bases at V and 8 bases at J; junction bases unmatched: 11. CDR3 size: 15 residues. The germline CDR1 and CDR2 sequences are SGHVS and FQNEAQ. Here the CDR3 DNA reads TGTGCCACCCGAACCGGGACTAGCGGGGTTGATGAGCAGTTCTTC. Protein product: CATRTGTSGVDEQFF.

J is TRBJ2-7 and V is TRBV10-2; possibly TRBD1 or TRBD2 for D (5 bases each). CDR1 WSHSY and CDR2 SAAADI come from the germline V gene. V lost 5 bases to trimming and J lost 5 bases, with 10 bases between them. This CDR3 has 12 residues. CDR3 protein: CASSQGTNEQYF. The DNA for the CDR3 is TGCGCCAGCAGTCAAGGGACCAACGAGCAGTACTTC.

The chain combines TRBV7-2 with TRBJ2-7, with 9 nucleotides matching TRBD1. Germline V gene sequence: CDR1 SGHTA, CDR2 FQGNSA. The CDR3 totals 15 residues. V trimming: 3 bases; J trimming: 1 base; junction bases outside the gene matches: 4. The CDR3 sequence: CASSFDRGRSYEQYF. In DNA form, the CDR3 reads TGTGCCAGCAGCTTCGACAGGGGGAGGTCCTACGAGCAGTACTTC.

CDR3 nucleotide sequence: TGCAGCGTTGAAGAGGGCCACTACGAGCAGTACTTC. It encodes CSVEEGHYEQYF. The chain is built from TRBV29-1 and TRBJ2-7, with D unresolved. Trimming removed 0 bases at V and 3 bases at J, with 6 bases between. Germline V CDR1 and CDR2: SQVTM, ANQGSEA. The length of the CDR3 is 12 residues.

The V and J genes are TRBV4-2 and TRBJ2-3, with D possibly TRBD2 on 6 matching bases. The CDR3 covers 19 residues. Germline V gene sequence: CDR1 LGHNA, CDR2 YNFKEQ. Trimming shortened V by 6 bases and J by 2 bases, and 27 bases separated the two germline ends. The DNA for the CDR3 is TGTGCCAGCAGTTTAGTCGTTGAGTTGTGGGGACTGGACACAGATACGCAGTATTTT. Protein sequence: CASSLVVELWGLDTDTQYF.

This clonotype has a handful of counts. V usage is TRBV20-1 and J usage is TRBJ2-7; 12 bases are shared with TRBD1. Losses at the gene ends were 6 bases for V and 12 bases for J; bases not matched to a gene: 18. Germline CDR1 DFQATT, CDR2 SNEGSKA (reference sequence). CDR3 length equals 15 residues. In nucleotides, the CDR3 is TGCAGTGCGCGCTCCGGGACAGGGGGCCAGGGTGATCGGTACTTC. Its translation is CSARSGTGGQGDRYF.

This clonotype was seen a few times. The CDR3 region has the DNA TGCAGTGCTACCGAAGCGGGAGGGCGTGGAAATGAGCAGTTCTTC. It codes for CSATEAGGRGNEQFF. This chain links TRBV20-1 with TRBJ2-1; 10 positions match TRBD2. CDR1 and CDR2 (germline): DFQATT, SNEGSKA (reference sequence). This CDR3 has 15 residues. The trim removed 4 bases at V and 7 bases at J, leaving 10 bases unmatched.

The chain combines TRBV7-2 with TRBJ2-5; 7 bases map to TRBD2. V was pared by 5 bases and J by 2 bases, with 5 bases of the junction left unmatched. CDR3 length: 14 amino acids. Germline CDR1 SGHTA, CDR2 FQGNSA. The CDR3 nucleotides are TGTGCCAGCAGCCGGGAGGCGGCTCAAGAGACCCAGTACTTC. It encodes CASSREAAQETQYF.

The genes are TRBV6-6 and TRBJ2-1; the match to TRBD2 covers 10 bases. Germline V gene sequence: CDR1 MNHNY, CDR2 SVGAGI (reference sequence). The V segment lost 7 bases and the J segment 1 base; nucleotides outside the gene matches: 7. The CDR3 runs to 16 residues. CDR3 sequence reads: CASKRTSGTSYNEQFF. Here the CDR3 DNA reads TGTGCCAGCAAGAGGACTAGCGGAACTTCCTACAATGAGCAGTTCTTC.

The chain links TRBV20-1 to TRBJ2-5; D is undetermined. This CDR3 contains 15 residues. The V gene's germline CDR1 is DFQATT and CDR2 SNEGSKA (reference sequence). V lost 5 bases to trimming and J lost 1 base, with 17 bases between them. CDR3 sequence reads: CSASFSTGFQETQYF. The CDR3 DNA reads as TGCAGTGCTTCGTTTTCTACCGGGTTCCAAGAGACCCAGTACTTC.

V is TRBV20-1 and J is TRBJ2-7; a possible D gene is TRBD2 (6 bases). Germline lookup yields CDR1 DFQATT and CDR2 SNEGSKA (reference sequence). CDR3 length equals 13 residues. Deletions cut 6 bases from V and 10 bases from J, with 22 bases between. The CDR3 bases are TGCAGTGCGCTGGGCGTGGTGCGGGAAACCCAGTACTTC. It specifies CSALGVVRETQYF.

The V gene is TRBV21-1, the J gene TRBJ2-3; the table gives TRBD1 as D, unverified against the DNA. TRBV21-1 is a recognized pseudogene. The CDR3 is 20 amino acids. In DNA form, the CDR3 reads TGTGCCAGCAGCAAAGCGCTCCCCGACAGAAACCCTATCATCACAGATACGCAGTATTTT. Translated, it gives CASSKALPDRNPIITDTQYF.

The gene calls are TRBV10-3 and TRBJ2-1; 15 bases map to TRBD2. Germline V gene lookup returns CDR1 ENHRY and CDR2 SYGVKD. V trimming: 2 bases; J trimming: 10 bases; junction bases outside the gene matches: 9. CDR3 length: 17 amino acids. CDR3 amino acids: CAISEPQGLAGGFEQFF. Written as DNA, the CDR3 is TGTGCCATCAGTGAGCCGCAGGGACTAGCGGGGGGCTTCGAGCAGTTCTTC.

This clonotype was seen a single time. The rearrangement uses TRBV14 and TRBJ2-5; D is possibly TRBD2 (6 bases). The J call is in doubt because the DNA end fits TRBJ2-7 better. The CDR3 has 13 residues. The germline V gene has CDR1 SGHDN and CDR2 FVKESK. The CDR3 protein is CASSVGVGGEQYF. The CDR3 nucleotides are TGTGCCAGCAGCGTAGGCGTGGGGGGCGAGCAGTACTTC.

This chain joins TRBV20-1 and TRBJ2-7, with a weak D call TRBD2 (6 bases). The CDR3 has 16 amino acids. The ends were cut back, 0 bases at V and 0 bases at J, with 15 bases in the middle. Germline lookup yields CDR1 DFQATT and CDR2 SNEGSKA (reference sequence). CDR3 protein: CSARDLEGDRSYEQYF. CDR3 DNA sequence: TGCAGTGCTAGAGATTTGGAGGGAGACCGCTCCTACGAGCAGTACTTC.

Note on this clonotype: The missing conserved phenylalanine or tryptophan at the end of this CDR3 makes a read error likely. The gene calls are TRBV6-5 and TRBJ2-3; 14 nucleotides agree with TRBD2. CDR1 and CDR2 from the germline V gene are MNHEY and SVGAGI. V trimming: 4 bases; J trimming: 1 base; junction bases outside the gene matches: 1. This CDR3 is built from 16 residues. The CDR3 sequence is CASSLGLAGGTDTQYS. The CDR3 DNA reads TGTGCCAGCAGTTTGGGACTAGCGGGAGGCACAGATACGCAGTATTCT.

The gene calls are TRBV5-5 and TRBJ1-6; D uncertain. The germline V gene has CDR1 SGHKS and CDR2 YYEKEE (reference sequence). The length of the CDR3 is 13 residues. V gave up 6 bases and J gave up 8 bases, with 12 bases separating them. The CDR3 nucleotides read TGTGCCAGCACCTATGTTAGCGATTCACCCCTCCACTTT. It is translated as CASTYVSDSPLHF. Looking up the rest from reference TRBV5-5 and TRBJ1-6 gives the full variable domain: DAGVTQSPTHLIKTRGQQVTLRCSPISGHKSVSWYQQVLGQGPQFIFQYYEKEERGRGNFPDRFSARQFPNYSSELNVNALLLGDSALYLCASTYVSDSPLHFGNGTRLTVT.

This clonotype was found a few times. At one end the junction does not follow the germline gene, possibly because of a read error. The V call is TRBV5-1, the J call TRBJ2-1, with a possible D match to TRBD1 (5 bases). Germline CDR1 and CDR2: SGHRS and YFSETQ. CDR3 length: 13 amino acids. The CDR3 coding sequence is TGTGCCAGCAGCTTAGAAGGGGCCGGTGAGCAGTTCTTC. Protein product: CASSLEGAGEQFF.

The chain links TRBV20-1 to TRBJ1-2, with D perhaps matching TRBD1 (5 bases). The CDR3 is made up of 13 amino acids. The ends were cut back, 5 bases at V and 4 bases at J, with 14 bases in the middle. The germline gives CDR1 DFQATT, CDR2 SNEGSKA (reference sequence). The CDR3 region is CSAPPGGVYGYTF. The CDR3 DNA reads as TGCAGTGCTCCACCGGGGGGAGTCTATGGCTACACCTTC.

This sequence joins TRBV5-1 and TRBJ1-1; 9 nucleotides line up with TRBD1. Germline loops: CDR1 SGHRS, CDR2 YFSETQ. The trim removed 2 bases at V and 2 bases at J, leaving 4 bases unmatched. The CDR3 is 15 residues long. CDR3 nucleotide sequence: TGCGCCAGCAGCTTCCGGACAGGGGTAAACACTGAAGCTTTCTTT. As protein: CASSFRTGVNTEAFF.

With regard to this clonotype: One end of the junction varies from germline; a read error may be responsible. The V and J genes are TRBV10-3 and TRBJ2-7, with 12 bases lining up with TRBD1. The CDR3 covers 15 residues. Germline V gives CDR1 ENHRY, CDR2 SYGVKD. CDR3 bases: TGTGCCGTCAGTGAGGTTTTGGGACAGGGGGCCGAGCAGTACTTC. It is translated as CAVSEVLGQGAEQYF.

This clonotype was counted a few times. The chain combines TRBV18 with TRBJ2-1, with D uncertain. Per germline, CDR1 KGHSH and CDR2 LQKENI. Trimming pared 3 bases from V and 3 bases from J, leaving 15 bases between. This CDR3 has 16 amino acids. The CDR3, as DNA: TGTGCCAGCTCACCGACCCATCTGACGGGCTACAATGAGCAGTTCTTC. Protein product: CASSPTHLTGYNEQFF.

The rearrangement joins TRBV7-2 to TRBJ1-2; D is unresolved. V shed 1 base and J shed 4 bases, with 10 bases lying between them. CDR1 and CDR2 from the germline V gene are SGHTA and FQGNSA. The CDR3 is 14 residues long. The DNA for the CDR3 is TGTGCCAGCAGCTTAGTGGGGTCATTCTATGGCTACACCTTC. Its protein product is CASSLVGSFYGYTF.

The rearrangement joins TRBV11-2 to TRBJ2-5; D may match TRBD1 or TRBD2 (5 bases each). Trimming removed 3 bases from V and 10 bases from J, with 15 bases in between. Germline V gene sequence: CDR1 SGHAT, CDR2 FQNNGV. This CDR3 contains 13 residues. The DNA of the CDR3 is TGTGCCAGCAGCTTGGGTGCAGTGAGGGGCCAGTACTTC. This gives the protein CASSLGAVRGQYF.

The chain's CDR3 is CASSRTGLAGGGEQFF. The CDR3 nucleotides read TGTGCCAGCAGCCGGACGGGACTAGCGGGAGGGGGTGAGCAGTTCTTC. The J gene is TRBJ2-1, the V gene TRBV7-3; TRBD2 agrees at 16 bases. V trimming: 5 bases; J trimming: 9 bases; junction bases outside the gene matches: 7. CDR3 length: 16 amino acids. Germline V gene data show CDR1 as SGHTA and CDR2 as FQGTGA.

The chain carries TRBV7-9 and TRBJ2-3; perhaps TRBD2 as D (6 bases). The germline V gene has CDR1 SEHNR and CDR2 FQNEAQ (reference sequence). V lost 5 bases, J lost 10 bases, and 16 bases lay in between. CDR3 length equals 13 residues. CDR3 loop: CASSPGTVVAQYF. The DNA for the CDR3 is TGTGCCAGCAGCCCAGGGACTGTAGTAGCGCAGTATTTT.

V usage is TRBV6-4 and J usage is TRBJ1-1; 10 bases are a match to TRBD1. V gave up 11 bases and J gave up 11 bases; unmatched junction bases: 14. The CDR3 has 13 amino acids. Germline loops: CDR1 MRHNA, CDR2 SNTAGT. CDR3 coding DNA: TGTGCCGGACGACAGGGGGCAACCCCCTACGCTTTCTTT. Its protein product is CAGRQGATPYAFF.

The V gene is TRBV7-8, the J gene TRBJ1-4; TRBD1 aligns across 7 bases. The V and J ends lost 6 bases and 7 bases, in that order; junction bases with no gene match: 14. The germline gives CDR1 SGHVS, CDR2 FQNEAQ. There are 16 residues in the CDR3. The CDR3 DNA reads TGTGCCAGCAGACCAGGGGGGGACGGCTTGAGTGAAAAACTGTTTTTT. This gives the protein CASRPGGDGLSEKLFF.

This clonotype appeared a few times. The chain carries TRBV29-1 and TRBJ2-7; 7 bases are a match to TRBD1. Per the germline V gene, CDR1 is SQVTM and CDR2 is ANQGSEA. This CDR3 has 11 residues. The V and J ends lost 7 bases and 4 bases, in that order; junction bases with no gene match: 4. This CDR3 reads CSAVTGYEQYF. CDR3 in DNA: TGCAGCGCTGTGACAGGGTACGAGCAGTACTTC.

This clonotype came up a few times. The rearrangement joins TRBV20-1 to TRBJ2-1; 7 bases line up with TRBD2. The CDR3 totals 13 residues. V was pared by 3 bases and J by 6 bases, with 5 bases of the junction left unmatched. In germline, CDR1 is DFQATT, CDR2 SNEGSKA (reference sequence). The CDR3 DNA follows: TGCAGTGCTAGTCTAGCGGACCTCAATGAGCAGTTCTTC. It codes for CSASLADLNEQFF.

In DNA, the CDR3 is TGCAGTGCCTACCGGGACAGCAATCAGCCCCAGCATTTT. Protein product: CSAYRDSNQPQHF. The chain carries TRBV20-1 and TRBJ1-5; possibly TRBD1 for D (5 bases). V was cut by 6 bases and J by 1 base, with 10 bases left in between. The CDR3 contains 13 residues. From germline, CDR1 is DFQATT and CDR2 SNEGSKA (reference sequence).